The 6 T cell receptor beta chains below all came from one sample that was sequenced in a study of preoperative IRX-2 immunotherapy in early breast cancer. Profiled with immunoSEQ multiplex PCR; TCRdb holds only in-frame clones, not every one. The sample holds some 30,000 clones, 75% to 90% seen once. Treatment here: preoperative locoregional IRX-2 cytokine immunotherapy. This specimen was lymph node tissue, taken from a patient treated with IRX-2 immunotherapy. These receptors all stem from a human donor with breast cancer.

The V gene is TRBV11-3, the J gene TRBJ1-4, with unresolved D. The CDR3 runs 15 residues. The germline V and J ends were trimmed by 7 bases and 8 bases, with 20 bases remaining between them. The germline CDR1 and CDR2 sequences are SGHNT and YENEEA. The CDR3: CASTPPDTLREKLFF. In nucleotides, the CDR3 is TGTGCCAGCACCCCACCCGACACCTTGAGAGAAAAACTGTTTTTT.

V gene TRBV15 combines with J gene TRBJ1-5; 7 bases are a match to TRBD1. Germline V CDR1 and CDR2: LNHNV, YYDKDF (reference sequence). The CDR3 contains 16 residues. Germline trimming cut 0 bases from V and 4 bases from J; bases unmatched to any gene: 6. CDR3 sequence: CATSRDRQGGNQPQHF. CDR3 sequence (DNA): TGTGCCACCAGCAGAGATCGACAGGGCGGTAATCAGCCCCAGCATTTT.

The V call is TRBV28, the J call TRBJ2-7; 8 bases align to TRBD2. Germline CDR1 MDHEN, CDR2 SYDVKM. This CDR3 spans 14 amino acids. Trimming removed 6 bases from V and 2 bases from J; junction bases left unmatched: 6. This CDR3 is CASSLLAGTYEQYF. The CDR3 region has the DNA TGTGCCAGCAGCCTCCTAGCGGGCACCTACGAGCAGTACTTC.

The genes are TRBV29-1 and TRBJ1-1; D ambiguous. The germline V gene encodes CDR1 SQVTM and CDR2 ANQGSEA. This CDR3 has 14 residues. V was trimmed by 4 bases and J by 4 bases, leaving 16 bases between them. Here the CDR3 DNA reads TGCAGCGTTGTCGCTTGGGGAGCGAGCACTGAAGCTTTCTTT. Translated, it gives CSVVAWGASTEAFF.

This rearrangement joins TRBV6-8 to TRBJ1-4; 12 nucleotides line up with TRBD1. Germline values: CDR1 MNHGY, CDR2 SAAAGT. This CDR3 is 15 amino acids long. After removal of 6 bases from V and 8 bases from J, the junction contained 7 bases not matched to a gene. This chain's CDR3 is CASRLTGTGGEKLFF. For the CDR3, the DNA is TGTGCCAGCAGACTCACCGGGACAGGGGGCGAAAAACTGTTTTTT.

This clone came up a few times. The chain carries TRBV18 and TRBJ1-2, with 10 bases aligning to TRBD1. With 3 bases clipped from V and 3 bases from J, the junction kept 4 bases outside the gene matches. The CDR3 contains 15 residues. Germline V gene lookup returns CDR1 KGHSH and CDR2 LQKENI. This chain's CDR3 is CASSPGQGLYYGYTF. CDR3 DNA sequence: TGTGCCAGCTCACCGGGACAGGGGCTTTACTATGGCTACACCTTC.